The present entry profiles one T cell receptor (beta chain) with its context. This sample is part of a study of blood T cell repertoires in COVID-19. Study at large: Acute and convalescent COVID-19 specimens originated in the United States, Italy and Spain. From T cells, B-cell-depleted T cells, or PBMCs came the material, which was cDNA or gDNA.

As processed by the authors: Nucleated cell number was recorded as an estimate derived from reference gene primer amplification. TCRdb's table, derived via immunoSEQ multiplex PCR, lists solely in-frame clones and lacks some. V and J calls and clone size are as listed in that table; D and trimming were resolved from the DNA. The sample lists more than 100,000 clones; about 76% were seen once. V lost 7 bases to trimming and J lost 3 bases; unmatched junction nucleotides: 13. This CDR3 region has 16 residues. CDR1 is MNHEY, CDR2 SMNVEV, per germline (reference sequence). What was sequenced was peripheral blood. V is TRBV27 and J is TRBJ1-1; 8 nucleotides align to TRBD1. The clonotype originates from a woman aged 60-70 years with active or convalescent COVID-19. Here the CDR3 reads CASTPWPRDRYTEAFF. CDR3 DNA sequence: TGTGCCAGCACCCCTTGGCCGCGGGACAGGTACACTGAAGCTTTCTTT.